Listed below are T cell receptor beta chains from one sample, sequenced in a study of vaccination and CD4 T cells after COVID-19. No antigen has been assigned to these receptors. TCRdb reanalysed the PCR reads using MiXCR and keeps one entry per CDR3 protein. The table lists approximately 15,000 distinct CDR3 sequences, around three fifths of them singletons. Sequencing used CD4+ T cells from blood, cultured in vitro. The origin of the receptors is a human donor who had recovered from COVID-19. Both conserved end residues are part of each CDR3. Fields, in order: clone size, D gene, V gene, J gene, CDR3 protein, CDR3 DNA. The D gene is left open where the match is weak. Some rows mark clone size as missing; the rest say once, few, many or name a class of expanded clone.

-	-	TRBV6-1	TRBJ1-2	CASSATAWGYTF	TGTGCCAGCAGTGCAACTGCCTGGGGCTACACCTTC
few	-	TRBV20-1	TRBJ2-1	CSARASDVDNEQFF	TGCAGTGCTAGAGCCTCTGACGTGGACAATGAGCAGTTCTTC
-	TRBD1	TRBV6-5	TRBJ1-1	CASSYWATGGLSEAFF	TGTGCCAGCAGTTACTGGGCGACAGGGGGTTTGTCTGAAGCTTTCTTT
-	TRBD2	TRBV2	TRBJ2-7	CASTSGDSYEQYF	TGTGCCAGCACCAGCGGGGATTCCTACGAGCAGTACTTC
-	-	TRBV7-9	TRBJ1-1	CASSLSGFGEAFF	TGTGCCAGCAGCTTATCCGGGTTCGGTGAAGCTTTCTTT
-	-	TRBV20-1	TRBJ2-1	CSARAVNNEQFF	TGCAGTGCTAGGGCCGTCAACAATGAGCAGTTCTTC
few	TRBD1	TRBV2	TRBJ1-5	CASRVDETGFQPQHF	TGTGCCAGCAGGGTGGATGAGACAGGGTTTCAGCCCCAGCATTTT
-	TRBD2	TRBV4-3	TRBJ2-5	CASSELAGGWETQYF	TGCGCCAGCAGCGAGTTAGCGGGAGGTTGGGAGACCCAGTACTTC
-	-	TRBV19	TRBJ1-6	CASSIGAYSPLHF	TGTGCCAGTAGTATAGGGGCCTATTCACCCCTCCACTTT
-	TRBD2	TRBV9	TRBJ2-3	CASSGGLAGTSTDTQYF	TGTGCCAGCAGCGGGGGACTAGCGGGGACTAGCACAGATACGCAGTATTTT
few	-	TRBV7-2	TRBJ1-6	CASSLVGTENSPLHF	TGTGCCAGCAGCTTAGTAGGGACGGAGAATTCACCCCTCCACTTT
-	-	TRBV25-1	TRBJ2-7	CASSESGDSYEQYF	TGTGCCAGCAGTGAATCAGGGGACTCCTACGAGCAGTACTTC
-	TRBD1	TRBV9	TRBJ2-3	CASSAGTGWGTDTQYF	TGTGCCAGCAGCGCGGGGACAGGCTGGGGCACAGATACGCAGTATTTT
-	-	TRBV19	TRBJ2-4	CASSIGPLAKNIQYF	TGTGCCAGTAGTATAGGCCCCTTAGCCAAAAACATTCAGTACTTC
-	-	TRBV7-3	TRBJ2-1	CASSPGAPYNEQFF	TGTGCCAGCAGCCCAGGGGCACCCTACAATGAGCAGTTCTTC
few	TRBD2	TRBV20-1	TRBJ2-7	CSARLAGVGEQYF	TGCAGTGCTAGACTAGCGGGAGTCGGCGAGCAGTACTTC
-	TRBD2	TRBV2	TRBJ2-5	CATDRGLAGGQETQYF	TGTGCCACTGACCGCGGACTAGCGGGAGGCCAAGAGACCCAGTACTTC
-	-	TRBV5-8	TRBJ1-1	CASSSTTGMKAFF	TGTGCCAGCAGCTCCACCACAGGCATGAAAGCTTTCTTT
-	TRBD1	TRBV6-2/TRBV6-3	TRBJ2-7	CASSYGKGAVYEQYF	TGTGCCAGCAGTTACGGGAAGGGGGCGGTCTACGAGCAGTACTTC
-	TRBD2	TRBV12-3/TRBV12-4	TRBJ2-4	CASTRTSGSGIGKNIQYF	TGTGCCAGCACCCGGACTAGCGGGAGCGGAATTGGCAAAAACATTCAGTACTTC
-	-	TRBV2	TRBJ2-7	CASSRTANEQYF	TGTGCCAGCAGTCGGACAGCAAACGAGCAGTACTTC
-	TRBD1	TRBV12-3/TRBV12-4	TRBJ2-2	CASSFVQGAPGELFF	TGTGCCAGCAGTTTCGTCCAGGGGGCCCCCGGGGAGCTGTTTTTT
-	-	TRBV5-4	TRBJ2-1	CASSSWDNEQFF	TGTGCCAGCAGCTCATGGGACAATGAGCAGTTCTTC
-	TRBD1	TRBV2	TRBJ1-6	CASRGTEQGDNSPLHF	TGTGCCAGCAGAGGCACCGAACAGGGGGATAATTCACCCCTCCACTTT
once	-	TRBV2	TRBJ2-7	CASSESSRRSEQYF	TGTGCCAGCAGTGAATCCAGCCGTCGCTCCGAGCAGTACTTC
-	-	TRBV19	TRBJ2-5	CASSLNGAETQYF	TGTGCCAGTAGTCTGAACGGGGCAGAGACCCAGTACTTC
-	TRBD2	TRBV5-4	TRBJ2-3	CASSPPGGGPFTDTQYF	TGTGCCAGCAGCCCACCGGGAGGGGGACCTTTCACAGATACGCAGTATTTT
-	TRBD1	TRBV7-3	TRBJ1-1	CASSRQGDTEAFF	TGTGCCAGCAGCCGACAGGGGGACACTGAAGCTTTCTTT
-	-	TRBV7-2	TRBJ2-5	CASSRKRVQETQYF	TGTGCCAGCAGCCGTAAACGGGTTCAAGAGACCCAGTACTTC